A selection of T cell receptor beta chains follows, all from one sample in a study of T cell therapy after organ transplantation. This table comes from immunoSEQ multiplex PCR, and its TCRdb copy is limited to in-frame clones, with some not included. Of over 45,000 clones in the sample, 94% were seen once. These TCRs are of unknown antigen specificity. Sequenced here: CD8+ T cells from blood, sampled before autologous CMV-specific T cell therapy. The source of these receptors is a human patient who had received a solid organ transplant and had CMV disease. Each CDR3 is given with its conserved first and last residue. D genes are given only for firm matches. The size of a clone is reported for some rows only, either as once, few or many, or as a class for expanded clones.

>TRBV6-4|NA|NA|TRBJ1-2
TGTGCCAGCAGTGACTCGAATAGCGCCCCCGCCGGCGGCTACACCTTC
CASSDSNSAPAGGYTF
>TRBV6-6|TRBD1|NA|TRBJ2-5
TGTGCCAGCAGCTTAACAGGGGTGAGCGAGACCCAGTACTTC
CASSLTGVSETQYF
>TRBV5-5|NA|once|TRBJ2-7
TGTGCCAGCAGCGCCCGACAGGCCTCCTACGAGCAGTACTTC
CASSARQASYEQYF
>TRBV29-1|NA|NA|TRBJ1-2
TGCAGCGTTACTCAGGGCTATGGCTACACCTTC
CSVTQGYGYTF
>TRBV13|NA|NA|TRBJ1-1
TGTGCCAGCAGTTCTAACCGCTTGGAAGCTTTCTTT
CASSSNRLEAFF
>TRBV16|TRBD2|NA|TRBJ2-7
TGTGCCAGCAGCCCTCGGGAGGCAGCCGGGGGAATCCACGAGCAGTACTTC
CASSPREAAGGIHEQYF
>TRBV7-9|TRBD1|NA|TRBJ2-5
TGTGCCAGCAGCGAGACAGGGACGGAGACCCAGTACTTC
CASSETGTETQYF
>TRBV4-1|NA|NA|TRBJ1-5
TGCGCCAGCAGCCAAGTGGTGTCGTGGGTCGGAGCCCAGCATTTT
CASSQVVSWVGAQHF
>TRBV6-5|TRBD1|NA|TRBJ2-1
TGTGCCAGCAGCTGGGGTGAGGGGACAGACAATGAGCAGTTCTTC
CASSWGEGTDNEQFF
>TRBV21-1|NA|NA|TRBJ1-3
TGTGCCAGCAGCAAATCCCCTCGACGGAGCGGGTTTGAAAACACCATATATTTT
CASSKSPRRSGFENTIYF
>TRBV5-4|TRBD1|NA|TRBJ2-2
TGTGCCAGCAGCTTGCCCCGGGACAGGGAAAGTCTTCCCGGGGAGCTGTTTTTT
CASSLPRDRESLPGELFF
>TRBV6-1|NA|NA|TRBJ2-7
TGTGCCAGCAGCCAAGAAGGAAGTCACTCCTACGAGCAGTACTTC
CASSQEGSHSYEQYF
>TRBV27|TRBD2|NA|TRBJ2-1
TGTGCCAGCAGTTCCCTAGCGGGAGTCAATGAGCAGTTCTTC
CASSSLAGVNEQFF
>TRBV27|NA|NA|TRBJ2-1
TGTGCCAGCAGTACGCGGACCTACAATGAGCAGTTCTTC
CASSTRTYNEQFF